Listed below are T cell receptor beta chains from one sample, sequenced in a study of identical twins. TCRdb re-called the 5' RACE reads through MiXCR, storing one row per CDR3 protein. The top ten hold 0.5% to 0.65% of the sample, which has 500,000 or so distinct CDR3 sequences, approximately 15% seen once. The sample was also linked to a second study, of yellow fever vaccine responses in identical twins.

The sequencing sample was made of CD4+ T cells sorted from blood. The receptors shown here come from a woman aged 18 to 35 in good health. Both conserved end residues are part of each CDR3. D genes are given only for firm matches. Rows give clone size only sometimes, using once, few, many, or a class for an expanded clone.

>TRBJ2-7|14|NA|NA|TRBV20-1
TGCAGTGCTAGTAGGAGCGGGCCTACCTACGAGCAGTACTTC
CSASRSGPTYEQYF
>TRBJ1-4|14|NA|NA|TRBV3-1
TGTGCCAGCGGCCCAGCGACAGCTAATGAAAAACTGTTTTTT
CASGPATANEKLFF
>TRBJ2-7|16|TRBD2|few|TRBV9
TGTGCCAGCAGCGTAGATGGCGGGGGGGGACCCTACGAGCAGTACTTC
CASSVDGGGGPYEQYF
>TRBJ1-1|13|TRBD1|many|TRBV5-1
TGCGCCAGCAGCCCGGACAGGGGGCTTGAAGCTTTCTTT
CASSPDRGLEAFF
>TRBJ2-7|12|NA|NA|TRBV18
TGTGCCAGCTGGTCGTTGAGGTTCGAGCAGTACTTC
CASWSLRFEQYF
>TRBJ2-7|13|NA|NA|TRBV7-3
TGTGCCAGCAGCTTAGAGCGGGCCTACGAGCAGTACTTC
CASSLERAYEQYF
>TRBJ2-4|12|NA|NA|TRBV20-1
TGCAGTGCTAGTATCGACAGAAACATTCAGTACTTC
CSASIDRNIQYF
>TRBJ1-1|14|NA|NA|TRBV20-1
TGCAGTGCTAGCCCAAGCGGGCGGAACACTGAAGCTTTCTTT
CSASPSGRNTEAFF
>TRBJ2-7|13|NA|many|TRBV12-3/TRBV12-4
TGTGCCAGCAGTTTAGCCCTAGCGAGGGAGCAGTACTTC
CASSLALAREQYF
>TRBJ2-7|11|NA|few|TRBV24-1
TGTGCCACCAGTGATTTGTACGAGCAGTACTTC
CATSDLYEQYF
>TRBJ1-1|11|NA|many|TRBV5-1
TGCGCCAGCAGCTTGAACACTGAAGCTTTCTTT
CASSLNTEAFF
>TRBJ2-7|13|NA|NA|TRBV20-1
TGCAGTGCTAGAGACCCTCCTTTTTACGAGCAGTACTTC
CSARDPPFYEQYF
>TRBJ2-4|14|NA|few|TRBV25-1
TGTGCCAGCAGTGAACCGGGTGTCAAAAACATTCAGTACTTC
CASSEPGVKNIQYF
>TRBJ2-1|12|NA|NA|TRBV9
TGTGCCAGCAGCGGGTCCTGGGGTGAGCAGTTCTTC
CASSGSWGEQFF
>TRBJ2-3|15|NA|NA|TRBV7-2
TGTGCCAGCAGCTTAGCTCGGGGGCTGGGAGATACGCAGTATTTT
CASSLARGLGDTQYF
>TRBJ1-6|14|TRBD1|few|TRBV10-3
TGTGCCATCACTTTTGACAGGGATAATTCACCCCTCCACTTT
CAITFDRDNSPLHF
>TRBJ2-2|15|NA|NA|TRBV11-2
TGTGCCAGCAGCTCAGTTTTCAGGGGATCCGGGGAGCTGTTTTTT
CASSSVFRGSGELFF
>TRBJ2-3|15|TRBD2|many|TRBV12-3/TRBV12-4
TGTGCCAGCAGCTTAGCGGGGCTGGGAACAGATACGCAGTATTTT
CASSLAGLGTDTQYF
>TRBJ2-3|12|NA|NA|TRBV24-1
TGTGCCACCAGTGAGAGGACAGATACGCAGTATTTT
CATSERTDTQYF
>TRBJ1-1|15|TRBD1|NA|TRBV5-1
TGCGCCAGCAGCTTGGGGGACAGAGGGGACACTGAAGCTTTCTTT
CASSLGDRGDTEAFF
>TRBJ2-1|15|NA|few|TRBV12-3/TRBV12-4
TGTGCCAGCAGTTTAATAGGTAGGGGGGGCAATGAGCAGTTCTTC
CASSLIGRGGNEQFF
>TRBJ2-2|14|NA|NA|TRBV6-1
TGTGCCACCGTAAAGCTGGACGCCACCGGGGAGCTGTTTTTT
CATVKLDATGELFF
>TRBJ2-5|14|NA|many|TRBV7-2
TGTGCCAGCAGCTCCCAGATGGGCCAAGAGACCCAGTACTTC
CASSSQMGQETQYF
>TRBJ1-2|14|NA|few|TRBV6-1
TGTGCCAGCCGACCCCCAGGGGAAAACTATGGCTACACCTTC
CASRPPGENYGYTF
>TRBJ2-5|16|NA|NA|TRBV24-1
TGTGCCACCAGTGATTTGCGGGCTAGTTTGGGGGAGACCCAGTACTTC
CATSDLRASLGETQYF